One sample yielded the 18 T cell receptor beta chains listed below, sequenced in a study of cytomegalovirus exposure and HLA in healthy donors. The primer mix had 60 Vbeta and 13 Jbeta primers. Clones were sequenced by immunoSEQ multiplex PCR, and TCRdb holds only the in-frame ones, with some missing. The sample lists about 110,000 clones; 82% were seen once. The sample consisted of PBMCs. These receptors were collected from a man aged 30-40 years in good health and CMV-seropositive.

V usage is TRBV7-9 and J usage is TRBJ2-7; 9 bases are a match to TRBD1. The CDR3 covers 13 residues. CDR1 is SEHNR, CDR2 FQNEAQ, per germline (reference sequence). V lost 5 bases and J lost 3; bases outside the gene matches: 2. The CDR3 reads CASSRGQGYEQYF. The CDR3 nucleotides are TGTGCCAGCAGCCGGGGACAGGGCTACGAGCAGTACTTC.

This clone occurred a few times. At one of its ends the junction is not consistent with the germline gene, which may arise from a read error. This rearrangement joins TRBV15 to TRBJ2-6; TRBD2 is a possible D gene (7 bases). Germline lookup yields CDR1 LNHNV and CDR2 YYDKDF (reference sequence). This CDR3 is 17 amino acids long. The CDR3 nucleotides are TGTGCCACCAGCAATCTGTCAAACCTGGCGGGGGCCAACGGCCTGACTTTC. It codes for CATSNLSNLAGANGLTF.

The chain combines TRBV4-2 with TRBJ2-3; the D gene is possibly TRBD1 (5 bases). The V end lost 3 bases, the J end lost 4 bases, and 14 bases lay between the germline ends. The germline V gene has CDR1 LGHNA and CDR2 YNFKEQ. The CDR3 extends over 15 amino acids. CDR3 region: CASSQMGQGADTQYF. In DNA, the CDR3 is TGTGCCAGCAGCCAGATGGGGCAAGGGGCAGATACGCAGTATTTT.

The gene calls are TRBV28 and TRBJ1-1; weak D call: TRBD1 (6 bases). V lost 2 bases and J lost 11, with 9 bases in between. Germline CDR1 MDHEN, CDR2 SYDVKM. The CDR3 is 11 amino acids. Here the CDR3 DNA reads TGTGCCAGCAGTTTAGGGGGGGGCGCTTTCTTT. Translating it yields CASSLGGGAFF. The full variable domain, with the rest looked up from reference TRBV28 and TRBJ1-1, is DVKVTQSSRYLVKRTGEKVFLECVQDMDHENMFWYRQDPGLGLRLIYFSYDVKMKEKGDIPEGYSVSREKKERFSLILESASTNQTSMYLCASSLGGGAFFGQGTRLTVV.

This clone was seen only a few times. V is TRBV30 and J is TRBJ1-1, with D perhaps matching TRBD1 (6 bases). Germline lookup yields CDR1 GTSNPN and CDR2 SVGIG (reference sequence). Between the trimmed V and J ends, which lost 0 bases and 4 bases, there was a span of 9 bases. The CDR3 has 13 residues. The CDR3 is CAWSVQGPTEAFF. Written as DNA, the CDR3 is TGTGCCTGGAGTGTACAGGGTCCCACTGAAGCTTTCTTT.

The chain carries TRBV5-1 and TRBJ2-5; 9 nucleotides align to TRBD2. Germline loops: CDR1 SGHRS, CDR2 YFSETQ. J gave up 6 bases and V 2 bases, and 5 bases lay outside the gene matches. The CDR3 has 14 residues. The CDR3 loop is CASSFAGGGQTQYF. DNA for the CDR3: TGCGCCAGCAGCTTCGCGGGAGGGGGACAGACCCAGTACTTC.

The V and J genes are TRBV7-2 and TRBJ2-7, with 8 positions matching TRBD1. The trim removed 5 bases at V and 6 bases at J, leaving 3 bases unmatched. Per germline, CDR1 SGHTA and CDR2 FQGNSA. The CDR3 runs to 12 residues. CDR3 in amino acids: CASSRTGFEQYF. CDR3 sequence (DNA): TGTGCCAGCAGCCGGACAGGGTTCGAGCAGTACTTC. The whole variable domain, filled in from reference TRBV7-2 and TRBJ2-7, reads GAGVSQSPSNKVTEKGKDVELRCDPISGHTALYWYRQSLGQGLEFLIYFQGNSAPDKSGLPSDRFSAERTGGSVSTLTIQRTQQEDSAVYLCASSRTGFEQYFGPGTRLTVT.

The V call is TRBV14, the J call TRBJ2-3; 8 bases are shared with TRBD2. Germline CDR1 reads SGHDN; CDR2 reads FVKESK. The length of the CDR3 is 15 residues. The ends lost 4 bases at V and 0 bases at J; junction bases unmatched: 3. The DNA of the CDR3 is TGTGCCAGCAGCCCCCGGACTAGCAGCACAGATACGCAGTATTTT. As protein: CASSPRTSSTDTQYF. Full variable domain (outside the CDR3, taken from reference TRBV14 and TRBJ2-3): EAGVTQFPSHSVIEKGQTVTLRCDPISGHDNLYWYRRVMGKEIKFLLHFVKESKQDESGMPNNRFLAERTGGTYSTLKVQPAELEDSGVYFCASSPRTSSTDTQYFGPGTRLTVL.

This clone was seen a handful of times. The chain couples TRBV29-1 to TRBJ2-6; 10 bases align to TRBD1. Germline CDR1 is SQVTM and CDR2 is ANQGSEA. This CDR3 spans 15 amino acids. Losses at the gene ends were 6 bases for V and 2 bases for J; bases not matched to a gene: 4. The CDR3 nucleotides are TGCAGCGTCTCAGGGACAGGGGCTGGGGCCAACGTCCTGACTTTC. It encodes CSVSGTGAGANVLTF.

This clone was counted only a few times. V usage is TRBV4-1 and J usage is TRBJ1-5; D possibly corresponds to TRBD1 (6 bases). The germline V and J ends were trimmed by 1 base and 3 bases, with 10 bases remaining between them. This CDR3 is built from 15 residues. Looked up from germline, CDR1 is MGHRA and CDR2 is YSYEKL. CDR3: CASSQGHRDNQPQHF. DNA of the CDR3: TGCGCCAGCAGCCAAGGGCACAGGGACAATCAGCCCCAGCATTTT.

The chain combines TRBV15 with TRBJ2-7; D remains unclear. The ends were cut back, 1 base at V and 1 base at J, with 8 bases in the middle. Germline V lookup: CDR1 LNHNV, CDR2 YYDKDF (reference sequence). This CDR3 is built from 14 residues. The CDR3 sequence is CATSRALYSYEQYF. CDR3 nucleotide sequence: TGTGCCACCAGCAGAGCACTTTATTCCTACGAGCAGTACTTC. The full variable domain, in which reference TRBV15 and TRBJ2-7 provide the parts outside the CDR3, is DAMVIQNPRYQVTQFGKPVTLSCSQTLNHNVMYWYQQKSSQAPKLLFHYYDKDFNNEADTPDNFQSRRPNTSFCFLDIRSPGLGDTAMYLCATSRALYSYEQYFGPGTRLTVT.

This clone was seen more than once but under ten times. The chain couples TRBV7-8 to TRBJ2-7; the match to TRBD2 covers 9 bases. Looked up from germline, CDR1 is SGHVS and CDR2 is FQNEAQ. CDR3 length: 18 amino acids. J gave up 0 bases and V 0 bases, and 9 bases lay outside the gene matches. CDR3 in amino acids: CASSLALASGASSYEQYF. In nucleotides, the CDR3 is TGTGCCAGCAGCTTAGCCCTTGCTAGCGGGGCCTCCTCCTACGAGCAGTACTTC.

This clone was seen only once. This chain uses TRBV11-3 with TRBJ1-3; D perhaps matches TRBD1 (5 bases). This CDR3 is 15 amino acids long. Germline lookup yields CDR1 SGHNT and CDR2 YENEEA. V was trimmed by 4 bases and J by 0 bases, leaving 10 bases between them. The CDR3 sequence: CASSWDSGSGNTIYF. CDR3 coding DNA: TGTGCCAGCAGCTGGGACTCGGGCTCTGGAAACACCATATATTTT. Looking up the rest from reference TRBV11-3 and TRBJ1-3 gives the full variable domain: EAGVVQSPRYKIIEKKQPVAFWCNPISGHNTLYWYLQNLGQGPELLIRYENEEAVDDSQLPKDRFSAERLKGVDSTLKIQPAELGDSAVYLCASSWDSGSGNTIYFGEGSWLTVV.

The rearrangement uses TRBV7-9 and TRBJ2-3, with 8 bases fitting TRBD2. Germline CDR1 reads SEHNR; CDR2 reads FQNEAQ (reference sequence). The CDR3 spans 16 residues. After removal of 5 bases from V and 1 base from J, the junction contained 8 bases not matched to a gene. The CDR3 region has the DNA TGTGCCAGCAGCGGCGGACTAGCCCCACGCACAGATACGCAGTATTTT. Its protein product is CASSGGLAPRTDTQYF. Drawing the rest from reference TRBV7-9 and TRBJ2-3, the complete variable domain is DTGVSQNPRHKITKRGQNVTFRCDPISEHNRLYWYRQTLGQGPEFLTYFQNEAQLEKSRLLSDRFSAERPKGSFSTLEIQRTEQGDSAMYLCASSGGLAPRTDTQYFGPGTRLTVL.

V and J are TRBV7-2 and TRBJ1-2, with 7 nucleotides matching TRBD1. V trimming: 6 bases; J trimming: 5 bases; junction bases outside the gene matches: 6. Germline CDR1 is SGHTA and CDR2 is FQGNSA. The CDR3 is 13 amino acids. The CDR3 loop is CASRKTGNYGYTF. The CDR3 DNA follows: TGTGCCAGCAGAAAGACAGGGAATTATGGCTACACCTTC.

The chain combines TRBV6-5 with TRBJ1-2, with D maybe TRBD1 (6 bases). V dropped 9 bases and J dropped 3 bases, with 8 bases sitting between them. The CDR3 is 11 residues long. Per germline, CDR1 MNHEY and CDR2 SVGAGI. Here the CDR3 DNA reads TGTGCCAGTGGACAGCACTATGGCTACACCTTC. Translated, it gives CASGQHYGYTF.

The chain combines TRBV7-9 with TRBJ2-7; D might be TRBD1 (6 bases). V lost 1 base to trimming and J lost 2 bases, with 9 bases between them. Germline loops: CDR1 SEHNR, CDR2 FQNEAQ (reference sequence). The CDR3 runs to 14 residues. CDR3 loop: CASSLGAGAYEQYF. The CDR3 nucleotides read TGTGCCAGCAGCTTAGGGGCAGGGGCCTACGAGCAGTACTTC.

CDR3 nucleotide sequence: TGTGCCAGTAGTATAGTTCGTCCTGGACTGGGCACAGATACGCAGTATTTT. It specifies CASSIVRPGLGTDTQYF. The rearrangement links TRBV19 to TRBJ2-3; perhaps TRBD2 as D (5 bases). The CDR3 is 17 amino acids. Trimming removed 1 base from V and 1 base from J, with 15 bases in between. The germline CDR1 and CDR2 sequences are LNHDA and SQIVND (reference sequence). The complete variable domain, with remaining parts taken from reference TRBV19 and TRBJ2-3, reads DGGITQSPKYLFRKEGQNVTLSCEQNLNHDAMYWYRQDPGQGLRLIYYSQIVNDFQKGDIAEGYSVSREKKESFPLTVTSAQKNPTAFYLCASSIVRPGLGTDTQYFGPGTRLTVL.